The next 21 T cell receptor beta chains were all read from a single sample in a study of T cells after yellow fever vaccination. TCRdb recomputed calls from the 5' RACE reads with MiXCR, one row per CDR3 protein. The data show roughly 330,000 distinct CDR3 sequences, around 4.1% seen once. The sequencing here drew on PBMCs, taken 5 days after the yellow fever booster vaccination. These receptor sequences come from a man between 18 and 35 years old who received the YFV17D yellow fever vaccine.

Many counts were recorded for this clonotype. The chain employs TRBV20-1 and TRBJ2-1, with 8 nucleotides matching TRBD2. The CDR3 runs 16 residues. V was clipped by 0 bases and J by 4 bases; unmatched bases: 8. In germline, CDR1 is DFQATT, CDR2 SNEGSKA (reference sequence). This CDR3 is CSARDLLPSGYNEQFF. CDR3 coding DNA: TGCAGTGCTAGAGATCTGCTCCCTAGCGGGTACAATGAGCAGTTCTTC.

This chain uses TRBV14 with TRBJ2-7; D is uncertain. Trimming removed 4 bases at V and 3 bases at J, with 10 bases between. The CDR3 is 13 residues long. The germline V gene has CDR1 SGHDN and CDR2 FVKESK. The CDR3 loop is CASSPGGYYEQYF. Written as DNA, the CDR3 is TGTGCCAGCAGCCCCGGCGGATACTACGAGCAGTACTTC.

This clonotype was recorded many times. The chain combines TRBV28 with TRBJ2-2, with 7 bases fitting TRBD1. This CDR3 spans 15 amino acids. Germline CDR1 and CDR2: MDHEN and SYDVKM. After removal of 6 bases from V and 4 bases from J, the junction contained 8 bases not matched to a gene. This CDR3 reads CASRSLRGSTGELFF. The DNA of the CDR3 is TGTGCCAGCAGGAGCCTCAGGGGGAGCACCGGGGAGCTGTTTTTT.

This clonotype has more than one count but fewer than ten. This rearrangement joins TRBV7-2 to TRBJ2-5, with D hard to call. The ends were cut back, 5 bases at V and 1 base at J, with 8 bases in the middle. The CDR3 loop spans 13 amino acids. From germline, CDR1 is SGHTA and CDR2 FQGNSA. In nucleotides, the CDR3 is TGTGCCAGCAGCCGCCAGAGCCAAGAGACCCAGTACTTC. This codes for CASSRQSQETQYF.

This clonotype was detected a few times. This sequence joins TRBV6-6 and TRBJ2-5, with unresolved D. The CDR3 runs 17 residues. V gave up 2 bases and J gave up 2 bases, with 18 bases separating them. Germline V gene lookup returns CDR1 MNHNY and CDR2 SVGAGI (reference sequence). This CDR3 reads CASSYKVPLRVQETQYF. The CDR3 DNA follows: TGTGCCAGCAGTTACAAGGTCCCGCTGAGAGTTCAAGAGACCCAGTACTTC.

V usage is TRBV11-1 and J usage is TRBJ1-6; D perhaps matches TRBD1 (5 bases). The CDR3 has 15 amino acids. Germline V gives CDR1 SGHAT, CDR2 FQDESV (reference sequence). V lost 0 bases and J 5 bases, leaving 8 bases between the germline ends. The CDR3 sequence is CASSLAGHNNSPLHF. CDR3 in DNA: TGTGCCAGCAGCTTAGCCGGACATAATAATTCACCCCTCCACTTT. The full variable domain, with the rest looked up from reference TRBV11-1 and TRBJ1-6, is EAEVAQSPRYKITEKSQAVAFWCDPISGHATLYWYRQILGQGPELLVQFQDESVVDDSQLPKDRFSAERLKGVDSTLKIQPAELGDSAMYLCASSLAGHNNSPLHFGNGTRLTVT.

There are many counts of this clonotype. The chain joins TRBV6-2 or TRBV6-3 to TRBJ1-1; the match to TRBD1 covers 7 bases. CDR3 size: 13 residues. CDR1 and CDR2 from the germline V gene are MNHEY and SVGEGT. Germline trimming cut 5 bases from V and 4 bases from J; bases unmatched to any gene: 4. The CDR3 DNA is TGTGCCAGCAGTGAGAGGACAGGCACTGAAGCTTTCTTT. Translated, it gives CASSERTGTEAFF.

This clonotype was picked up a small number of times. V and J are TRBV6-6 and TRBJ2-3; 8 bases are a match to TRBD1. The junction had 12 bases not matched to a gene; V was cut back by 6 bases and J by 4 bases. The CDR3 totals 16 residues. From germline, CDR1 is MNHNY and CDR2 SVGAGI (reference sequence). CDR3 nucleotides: TGTGCCAGCAGCCCACCCCAGGGGGCGGGCGCAGATACGCAGTATTTT. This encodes CASSPPQGAGADTQYF.

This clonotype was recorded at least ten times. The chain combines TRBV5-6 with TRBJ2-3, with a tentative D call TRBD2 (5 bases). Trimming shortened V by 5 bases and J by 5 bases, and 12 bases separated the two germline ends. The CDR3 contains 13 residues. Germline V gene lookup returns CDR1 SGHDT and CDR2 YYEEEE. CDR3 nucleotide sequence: TGTGCCAGCAGGTCCGGCGGAGGAGATACGCAGTATTTT. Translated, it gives CASRSGGGDTQYF.

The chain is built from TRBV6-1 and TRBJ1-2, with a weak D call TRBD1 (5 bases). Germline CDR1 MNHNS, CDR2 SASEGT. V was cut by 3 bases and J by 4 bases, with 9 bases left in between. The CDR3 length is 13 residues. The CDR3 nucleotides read TGTGCCAGCAGTGAGGTCAGGGCCTATGGCTACACCTTC. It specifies CASSEVRAYGYTF.

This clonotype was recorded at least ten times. This CDR3 is CASSTQYQETQYF. CDR3 in DNA: TGTGCCAGCAGCACTCAGTACCAAGAGACCCAGTACTTC. The chain has TRBV5-5 and TRBJ2-5; D unresolved. The CDR3 is made up of 13 amino acids. Trimming removed 4 bases at V and 0 bases at J, with 7 bases between. Germline V CDR1 and CDR2: SGHKS, YYEKEE (reference sequence).

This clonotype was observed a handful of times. The CDR3 DNA is TGTGCCAGCAGCTCCCCCCGGAGATTCCAGCAAGAGACCCAGTACTTC. As protein: CASSSPRRFQQETQYF. J is TRBJ2-5 and V is TRBV7-8; D ambiguous. The CDR3 totals 16 residues. Per germline, CDR1 SGHVS and CDR2 FQNEAQ. V was cut by 4 bases and J by 2 bases, with 17 bases left in between.

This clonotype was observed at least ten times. CDR3 sequence reads: CASGAVGYEQYV. CDR3 DNA: TGTGCCAGCGGCGCCGTCGGCTACGAGCAGTACGTC. The chain recombines TRBV6-2 or TRBV6-3 with TRBJ2-7; D gene unclear. Germline V gene data show CDR1 as MNHEY and CDR2 as SVGEGT. This CDR3 is built from 12 residues. Trimming took 8 bases from V and 3 from J, leaving 11 bases between them.

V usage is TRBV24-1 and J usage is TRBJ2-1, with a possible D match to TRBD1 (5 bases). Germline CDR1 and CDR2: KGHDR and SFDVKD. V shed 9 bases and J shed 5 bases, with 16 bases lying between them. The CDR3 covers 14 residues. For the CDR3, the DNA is TGTGCCACCTGGCGGTGGGGCCAACACAATGAGCAGTTCTTC. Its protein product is CATWRWGQHNEQFF.

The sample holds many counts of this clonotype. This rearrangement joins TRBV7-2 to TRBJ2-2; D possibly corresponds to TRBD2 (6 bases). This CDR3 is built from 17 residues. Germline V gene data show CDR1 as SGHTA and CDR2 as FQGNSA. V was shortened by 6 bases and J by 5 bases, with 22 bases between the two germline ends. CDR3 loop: CASSTAGWRGKTGELFF. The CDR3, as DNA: TGTGCCAGCAGTACCGCAGGTTGGCGGGGTAAAACCGGGGAGCTGTTTTTT.

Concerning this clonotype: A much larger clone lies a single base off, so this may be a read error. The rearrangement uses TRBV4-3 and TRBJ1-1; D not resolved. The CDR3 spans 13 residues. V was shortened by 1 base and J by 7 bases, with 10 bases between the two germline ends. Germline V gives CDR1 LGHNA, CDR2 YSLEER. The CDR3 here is CASSQAKGREAFF. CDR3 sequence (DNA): TGCGCCAGCAGCCAAGCAAAGGGCCGTGAAGCTTTCTTT.

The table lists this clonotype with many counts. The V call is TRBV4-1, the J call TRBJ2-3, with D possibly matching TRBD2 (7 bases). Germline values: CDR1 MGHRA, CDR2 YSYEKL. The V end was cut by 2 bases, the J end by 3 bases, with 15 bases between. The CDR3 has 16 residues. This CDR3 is CASSQPRRGGTDTQYF. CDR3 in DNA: TGCGCCAGCAGCCAACCTAGAAGGGGGGGGACAGATACGCAGTATTTT.

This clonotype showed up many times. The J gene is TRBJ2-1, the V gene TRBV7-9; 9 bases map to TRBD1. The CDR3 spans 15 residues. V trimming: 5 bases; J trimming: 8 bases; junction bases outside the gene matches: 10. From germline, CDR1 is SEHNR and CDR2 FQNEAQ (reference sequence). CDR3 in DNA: TGTGCCAGCAGCCGCCTGGGGACAGGGTCATATGAGCAGTTCTTC. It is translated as CASSRLGTGSYEQFF.

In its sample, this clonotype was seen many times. CDR3 sequence: CASSSRQGADTEAFF. CDR3 sequence (DNA): TGTGCCAGCAGTTCACGACAGGGGGCCGACACTGAAGCTTTCTTT. This chain uses TRBV12-3 or TRBV12-4 with TRBJ1-1; 10 positions match TRBD1. The CDR3 is 15 residues long. V lost 4 bases and J lost 3; bases outside the gene matches: 5.

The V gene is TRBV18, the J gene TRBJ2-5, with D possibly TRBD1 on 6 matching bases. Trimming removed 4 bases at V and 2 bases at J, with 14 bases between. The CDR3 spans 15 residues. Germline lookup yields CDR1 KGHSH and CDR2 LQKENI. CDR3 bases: TGTGCCAGCTCACTGGGACCAGGGGATCAAGAGACCCAGTACTTC. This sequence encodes CASSLGPGDQETQYF.

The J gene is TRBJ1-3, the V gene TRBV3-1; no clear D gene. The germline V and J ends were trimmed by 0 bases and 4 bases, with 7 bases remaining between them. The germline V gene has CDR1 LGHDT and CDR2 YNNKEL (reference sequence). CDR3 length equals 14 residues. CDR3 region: CASSQDGSGNTIYF. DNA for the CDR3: TGTGCCAGCAGCCAAGACGGCAGCGGAAACACCATATATTTT.